This entry describes one T cell receptor (beta chain). Documented time point: newly diagnosed GD, antithyroid drugs for less than 3 months. The TCR library was made from RNA that had been extracted from PBMCs in TRIzol. This CDR3 is 12 amino acids long. Germline V lookup: CDR1 SNHLY, CDR2 FYNNEI. Trimming pared 5 bases from V and 12 bases from J, leaving 13 bases between. The sample originates from a study of regulatory T cells in long-lasting Graves disease. With iRepertoire HTBI primers and Arm-PCR of CDR3 regions, TCR beta libraries were built. TCRdb reprocessed the multiplex PCR reads with MiXCR, giving one entry per CDR3 protein. The sample lists about 210,000 distinct CDR3 sequences, roughly 19% occurring once. This sample also appeared in a second study, on T cells in Graves' hyperthyroidism and ophthalmopathy.

The rearrangement joins TRBV2 to TRBJ1-4; D might be TRBD1 (5 bases). The clonotype comes from a woman aged 30 to 39 with Graves disease. Sequenced here: peripheral blood mononuclear cells (PBMCs), sampled at new diagnosis, from a patient treated with antithyroid drugs. In DNA form, the CDR3 reads TGTGCCAGCAGTCCGGTCCGAGGGGAACTGTTTTTT. This sequence encodes CASSPVRGELFF.